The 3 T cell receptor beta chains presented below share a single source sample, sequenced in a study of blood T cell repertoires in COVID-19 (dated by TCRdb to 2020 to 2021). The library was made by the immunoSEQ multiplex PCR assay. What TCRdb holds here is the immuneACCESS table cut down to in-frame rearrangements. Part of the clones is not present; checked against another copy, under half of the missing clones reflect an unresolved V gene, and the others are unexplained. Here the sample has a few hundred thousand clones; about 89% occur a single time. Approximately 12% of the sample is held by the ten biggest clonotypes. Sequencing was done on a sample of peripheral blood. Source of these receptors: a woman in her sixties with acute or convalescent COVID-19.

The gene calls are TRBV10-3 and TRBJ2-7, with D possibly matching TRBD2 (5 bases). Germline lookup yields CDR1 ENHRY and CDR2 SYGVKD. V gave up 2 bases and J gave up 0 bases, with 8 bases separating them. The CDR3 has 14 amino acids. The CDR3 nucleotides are TGTGCCATCAGTGAGGACGGGATCTCCTACGAGCAGTACTTC. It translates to CAISEDGISYEQYF.

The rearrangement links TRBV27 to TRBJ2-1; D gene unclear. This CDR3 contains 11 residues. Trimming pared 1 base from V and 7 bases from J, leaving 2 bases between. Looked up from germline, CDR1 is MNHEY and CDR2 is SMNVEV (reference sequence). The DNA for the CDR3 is TGTGCCAGCAGTTTATTAAATGAGCAGTTCTTC. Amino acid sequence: CASSLLNEQFF.

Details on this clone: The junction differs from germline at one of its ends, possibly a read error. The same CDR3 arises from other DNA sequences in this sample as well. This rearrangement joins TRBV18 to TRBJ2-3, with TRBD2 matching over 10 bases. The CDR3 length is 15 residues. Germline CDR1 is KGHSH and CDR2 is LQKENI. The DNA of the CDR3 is TGTGCCAGCTCCCCACTAGCGGGGAGCACAGATACGCAGTATTTT. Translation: CASSPLAGSTDTQYF.